This T cell receptor (beta chain) was captured by sequencing in a study of lymphopenia after photon versus proton radiotherapy. Here immunoSEQ multiplex PCR was the method, and the copy in TCRdb shows in-frame clones only, minus some. Of 65,000 to 85,000 clones in the sample, 80% to 95% were seen once. CDR1 MNHEY and CDR2 SVGAGI come from the germline V gene. The CDR3 spans 14 residues. The J segment lost 6 bases and the V segment lost 0 bases, leaving 3 bases of the junction unmatched. This material consisted of peripheral blood, taken from a patient treated with photon-based radiotherapy. V is TRBV6-5 and J is TRBJ2-3; 7 nucleotides line up with TRBD1. The clonotype was recovered from a woman between 40 and 50 years old with cholangiocarcinoma. The DNA of the CDR3 is TGTGCCAGCAGTTACTCGACAGGGCAGGATACGCAGTATTTT. It yields the protein CASSYSTGQDTQYF.